One and the same sample provided the 18 T cell receptor beta chains below, sequenced in a study of shared clonotypes between healthy human individuals. Sequencing used immunoSEQ multiplex PCR; TCRdb keeps in-frame clones, though not all of them. This table holds hundreds of thousands of clones, roughly 96% found once. Naive CD8 isolation took CD45RO-negative cells positively selected for CCR7 and excluded terminally differentiated effector memory CD45RA+ cells. Input material: naive CD8+ T cells sorted from blood. The source is a young man in good health.

The chain recombines TRBV7-3 with TRBJ2-2; 8 nucleotides align to TRBD1. The V gene's germline CDR1 is SGHTA and CDR2 FQGTGA. There are 17 residues in the CDR3. J lost 3 bases, V lost 1 base, and 7 bases had no gene match. DNA for the CDR3: TGTGCCAGCAGCTTAAGTACCGGGACAGGCTACACCGGGGAGCTGTTTTTT. This gives the protein CASSLSTGTGYTGELFF.

J is TRBJ2-7 and V is TRBV14, with 7 positions matching TRBD1. The CDR3 sequence is 12 residues long. In germline, CDR1 is SGHDN, CDR2 FVKESK. The V gene end was trimmed by 4 bases and the J gene end by 11 bases; junction bases not matched to a gene: 8. The CDR3 spells CASSPLTGPKYF. The CDR3 DNA reads TGTGCCAGCAGCCCGTTGACAGGGCCAAAGTACTTC. The complete variable domain, with remaining parts taken from reference TRBV14 and TRBJ2-7, reads EAGVTQFPSHSVIEKGQTVTLRCDPISGHDNLYWYRRVMGKEIKFLLHFVKESKQDESGMPNNRFLAERTGGTYSTLKVQPAELEDSGVYFCASSPLTGPKYFGPGTRLTVT.

The chain combines TRBV11-2 with TRBJ1-2; TRBD1 is a possible D gene (6 bases). Germline-derived CDR1 and CDR2 are SGHAT and FQNNGV. V shed 5 bases and J shed 7 bases, with 20 bases lying between them. CDR3 length: 15 amino acids. The CDR3 protein is CASSALGAGVGGYTF. CDR3 in DNA: TGTGCCAGCAGCGCCCTGGGGGCGGGGGTCGGTGGCTACACCTTC.

The chain combines TRBV11-2 with TRBJ2-1; D is ambiguous. The CDR3 loop spans 13 amino acids. The V gene lost 5 bases and the J gene lost 3 bases, with 8 bases spanning the gap. Germline CDR1 SGHAT, CDR2 FQNNGV. The CDR3 nucleotides are TGTGCCAGCAGCCCGACTGGCTACAATGAGCAGTTCTTC. Translating gives CASSPTGYNEQFF.

V gene TRBV6-1 combines with J gene TRBJ2-1, with D maybe TRBD2 (6 bases). The CDR3 has 15 amino acids. With 2 bases removed from V and 3 bases from J, the gap between germline ends came to 11 bases. Germline assignment: CDR1 MNHNS and CDR2 SASEGT. CDR3 loop: CASSEILRDYNEQFF. CDR3 in DNA: TGTGCCAGCAGTGAAATTTTGCGGGACTACAATGAGCAGTTCTTC.

The chain joins TRBV7-9 to TRBJ2-2; unclear D gene. The V gene lost 1 base and the J gene lost 1 base, with 7 bases spanning the gap. The germline CDR1 and CDR2 sequences are SEHNR and FQNEAQ (reference sequence). The CDR3 sequence is 15 residues long. The CDR3 sequence: CASSLDPQNTGELFF. In DNA form, the CDR3 reads TGTGCCAGCAGCTTAGACCCTCAGAACACCGGGGAGCTGTTTTTT.

The chain has TRBV11-1 and TRBJ1-2; tentative D call: TRBD1 (5 bases). CDR3 length equals 17 residues. Trimming stripped 2 bases from V and 3 bases from J, with 19 bases between. Per germline, CDR1 SGHAT and CDR2 FQDESV (reference sequence). The CDR3 DNA sequence: TGTGCCAGCAGCTTATTCCCATCGGCAGGGTACGACTATGGCTACACCTTC. It translates to CASSLFPSAGYDYGYTF.

The gene calls are TRBV7-9 and TRBJ2-3; D possibly uses TRBD1 or TRBD2 (6 bases each). Trimming removed 2 bases from V and 0 bases from J, with 15 bases in between. There are 17 residues in the CDR3. Germline loops: CDR1 SEHNR, CDR2 FQNEAQ (reference sequence). The CDR3: CASSLFYRGRSTDTQYF. CDR3 sequence (DNA): TGTGCCAGCAGCTTATTTTATCGGGGGCGAAGCACAGATACGCAGTATTTT. The full variable domain, in which reference TRBV7-9 and TRBJ2-3 provide the parts outside the CDR3, is DTGVSQNPRHKITKRGQNVTFRCDPISEHNRLYWYRQTLGQGPEFLTYFQNEAQLEKSRLLSDRFSAERPKGSFSTLEIQRTEQGDSAMYLCASSLFYRGRSTDTQYFGPGTRLTVL.

The chain combines TRBV5-4 with TRBJ2-7, with 8 nucleotides matching TRBD2. The CDR3 runs to 14 residues. In germline, CDR1 is SGHNT, CDR2 YYREEE (reference sequence). V lost 3 bases, J lost 5 bases, and 7 bases stayed unmatched. The CDR3 protein is CASSSDGGGDEQYF. The CDR3 coding sequence is TGTGCCAGCAGCTCCGACGGGGGGGGCGACGAGCAGTACTTC.

The chain couples TRBV18 to TRBJ2-5; D unresolved. Deletions cut 1 base from V and 0 bases from J, with 3 bases between. The CDR3 has 13 residues. Germline values: CDR1 KGHSH, CDR2 LQKENI. The CDR3 nucleotides are TGTGCCAGCTCACCACACCACCAAGAGACCCAGTACTTC. The encoded protein is CASSPHHQETQYF.

The chain uses TRBV28 and TRBJ2-7, with unresolved D. The length of the CDR3 is 14 residues. Trimming removed 5 bases from V and 1 base from J, with 12 bases in between. The germline V gene encodes CDR1 MDHEN and CDR2 SYDVKM. The CDR3 is CASSTRVTSYEQYF. The CDR3 DNA reads TGTGCCAGCAGTACAAGGGTCACTTCCTACGAGCAGTACTTC.

V is TRBV27 and J is TRBJ2-1; D tentatively reads TRBD1 or TRBD2 (5 bases each). The CDR3 is made up of 16 amino acids. Trimming cost V 5 bases and J 3 bases, with 17 bases left between them. Germline V gene lookup returns CDR1 MNHEY and CDR2 SMNVEV (reference sequence). CDR3 residues: CASSRGVNRYYNEQFF. CDR3 in DNA: TGTGCCAGCAGTAGGGGAGTGAATAGATACTACAATGAGCAGTTCTTC.

The V call is TRBV2, the J call TRBJ2-3, with TRBD2 matching over 8 bases. The CDR3 is 17 residues long. Germline V gives CDR1 SNHLY, CDR2 FYNNEI. V gave up 4 bases and J gave up 6 bases; unmatched junction bases: 15. The CDR3 region has the DNA TGTGCCAGCAGTGTTAGTAATAAGCGGGAGATATCGGATACGCAGTATTTT. Translating it yields CASSVSNKREISDTQYF.

This chain connects TRBV10-3 to TRBJ1-5; D may be TRBD1 (6 bases). This CDR3 has 15 amino acids. Germline values: CDR1 ENHRY, CDR2 SYGVKD. V was pared by 5 bases and J by 9 bases, with 20 bases between. In DNA, the CDR3 is TGTGCCATCAGTTTAGACGCAGGGGATCGGGGGCCCCAGCATTTT. It is translated as CAISLDAGDRGPQHF.

The chain uses TRBV7-9 and TRBJ2-6; no clear D gene. The CDR3 runs 15 residues. Germline V CDR1 and CDR2: SEHNR, FQNEAQ (reference sequence). V lost 2 bases and J lost 0, with 5 bases in between. The CDR3 spells CASSLRHSGANVLTF. CDR3 DNA sequence: TGTGCCAGCAGCTTACGACACTCTGGGGCCAACGTCCTGACTTTC.

The chain recombines TRBV29-1 with TRBJ1-2; D gene uncertain. This CDR3 has 14 residues. The germline gives CDR1 SQVTM, CDR2 ANQGSEA. V was clipped by 6 bases and J by 4 bases, with 18 bases between them. The CDR3 nucleotides read TGCAGCGTACACGACACCCCCCTTGGCTATGGCTACACCTTC. Translating it yields CSVHDTPLGYGYTF.

The gene calls are TRBV25-1 and TRBJ1-4; D is uncertain. This CDR3 has 13 amino acids. CDR1 is MGHDK, CDR2 SYGVNS, per germline. Deletions cut 0 bases from V and 8 bases from J, with 7 bases between. The CDR3 loop reads CASSEYLGEKLFF. The CDR3 region has the DNA TGTGCCAGCAGTGAATATCTGGGAGAAAAACTGTTTTTT.

This sequence joins TRBV27 and TRBJ2-7, with 11 bases lining up with TRBD2. The CDR3 totals 16 residues. Germline loops: CDR1 MNHEY, CDR2 SMNVEV (reference sequence). J lost 4 bases, V lost 0 bases, and 5 bases had no gene match. CDR3 nucleotides: TGTGCCAGCAGTTTATCCGGGACTAGCGGCTATTACGAGCAGTACTTC. This encodes CASSLSGTSGYYEQYF.